The present T cell receptor (beta chain) was sequenced within a study of read filtering for tumor transcriptome and immune sequencing. Across the whole study: RNA-seq yielded only about 75 to 1,300 TCR reads, IR-seq about 4 to 10.27 million.

The library was built from approximately 400 ng RNA with molecular barcoded adaptors for alpha/delta and beta/gamma chains. TCRdb re-analysed the reads in MiXCR, keeping a single row per CDR3 protein. Seen here are some 130,000 distinct CDR3 sequences, around 14% observed once, and the top ten hold approximately 8%. The CDR3 has 17 residues. After removal of 4 bases from V and 7 bases from J, the junction contained 12 bases not matched to a gene. Germline CDR1 SGHNT, CDR2 YENEEA. Study-wide points: Correlation between methods rose after single-read clonotypes were removed. This fraction held mixed bone marrow immune cells after CD138-negative sorting.

Turning to this clonotype: Antigen specificity is unknown.

This sequence joins TRBV11-3 and TRBJ2-5; 13 bases are shared with TRBD2. What was sequenced was a population of CD138-negative cells sorted from bone marrow. The origin of this receptor is a donor aged 40 or over with multiple myeloma. The CDR3 loop is CASSSDVGLAGVGTQYF. CDR3 DNA: TGTGCCAGCAGCTCGGACGTAGGACTAGCGGGAGTCGGGACCCAGTACTTC.